Reported below is one T cell receptor beta chain. RNA, once extracted, was reverse transcribed into cDNA for use as the sequencing template. The protocol was immunoSEQ multiplex PCR, while the TCRdb copy is restricted to in-frame clones and leaves out a portion. The table includes approximately 210,000 clones, under 80% detected once. The CDR3 spans 14 residues. The germline gives CDR1 LNHNV, CDR2 YYDKDF (reference sequence). V dropped 4 bases and J dropped 8; count of bases not matched to a gene: 3. The data are from a study of CD8+ T cells in alopecia areata. Looking at the study overall: Each day, treated patients took oral tofacitinib twice, at 5 to 10 mg per dose.

Treatment noted: oral pan-JAK inhibitor, 5-10 mg twice daily. Sequencing was performed on CD4+ T cells sorted from blood, taken around week 50, from a patient treated with tofacitinib. This chain connects TRBV15 to TRBJ1-6; TRBD1 aligns across 9 bases. The TCR originated in a human donor with alopecia areata. The CDR3 bases are TGTGCCACCAGCATGGGACAGGGTGATTCACCCCTCCACTTT. The encoded protein is CATSMGQGDSPLHF.